The subject of this entry is one TCR beta chain. This entry is derived from a study of technical replicates of blood from a few donors. The assay was immunoSEQ multiplex PCR, and TCRdb's table has in-frame clones only and misses some. In the table there are approximately 76,000 clones, roughly 85% of which are singletons. Material: PBMCs. The sequence was collected from a human donor in good health. Some clones in this sample may be carry-over from other donors' samples.

The DNA for the CDR3 is TGCGCCAGCAGCCGAGAACAGGGGGGAAGTGGCTACACCTTC. It specifies CASSREQGGSGYTF. The rearrangement links TRBV4-1 to TRBJ1-2; TRBD1 aligns across 8 bases. The germline CDR1 and CDR2 sequences are MGHRA and YSYEKL. Germline trimming cut 4 bases from V and 7 bases from J; bases unmatched to any gene: 8. The length of the CDR3 is 14 residues.